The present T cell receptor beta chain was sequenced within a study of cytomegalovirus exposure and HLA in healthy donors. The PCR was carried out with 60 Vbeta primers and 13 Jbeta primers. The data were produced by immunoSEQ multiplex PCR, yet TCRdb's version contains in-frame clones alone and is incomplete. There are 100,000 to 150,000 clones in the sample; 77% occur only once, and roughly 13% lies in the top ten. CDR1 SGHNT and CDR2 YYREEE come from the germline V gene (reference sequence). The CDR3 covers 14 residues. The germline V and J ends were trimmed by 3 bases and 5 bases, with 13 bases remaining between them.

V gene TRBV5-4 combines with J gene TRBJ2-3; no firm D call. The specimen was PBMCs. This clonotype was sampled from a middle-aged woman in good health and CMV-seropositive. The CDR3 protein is CASSSNPGEDTQYF. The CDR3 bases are TGTGCCAGCAGCTCGAACCCAGGTGAAGATACGCAGTATTTT.